These 26 T cell receptor beta chains were all obtained from the same sample, sequenced in a study of cytomegalovirus exposure and HLA in healthy donors. Researchers ran the PCR with 60 Vbeta and 13 Jbeta primers. This table comes from immunoSEQ multiplex PCR, and its TCRdb copy is limited to in-frame clones, with some not included. Here the sample spans approximately 150,000 clones, around four fifths being singletons. The specimen sequenced was PBMCs. These receptors originate from a woman in her forties or fifties in good health and CMV-seropositive.

The rearrangement joins TRBV6-1 to TRBJ1-2, with D perhaps TRBD1 (5 bases). The CDR3 has 15 amino acids. The V gene lost 0 bases and the J gene lost 3 bases, with 11 bases spanning the gap. In germline, CDR1 is MNHNS, CDR2 SASEGT. CDR3 nucleotide sequence: TGTGCCAGCAGTGAAGCCCAGGGAAGGCACTATGGCTACACCTTC. This translates into CASSEAQGRHYGYTF.

This clone was picked up a small number of times. This sequence joins TRBV7-8 and TRBJ2-1; D possibly corresponds to TRBD2 (6 bases). The CDR3 consists of 15 residues. V lost 5 bases to trimming and J lost 5 bases, with 16 bases between them. The germline gives CDR1 SGHVS, CDR2 FQNEAQ. The CDR3 DNA reads TGTGCCAGCAGCAGCATACTAGCCGAAAACAATGAGCAGTTCTTC. Residues: CASSSILAENNEQFF.

In this sample, this clone turned up many times. The V and J genes are TRBV6-4 and TRBJ1-2, with D possibly being TRBD1 (6 bases). The CDR3 is made up of 15 amino acids. Germline lookup yields CDR1 MRHNA and CDR2 SNTAGT. Trimming pared 2 bases from V and 6 bases from J, leaving 16 bases between. CDR3 in DNA: TGTGCCAGCAGTGACACCGTGCAGGGGCTAAATGGCTACACCTTC. This sequence encodes CASSDTVQGLNGYTF.

This chain uses TRBV5-1 with TRBJ2-2; 10 bases agree with TRBD2. Per germline, CDR1 SGHRS and CDR2 YFSETQ. V was clipped by 1 base and J by 5 bases; unmatched bases: 8. The CDR3 loop spans 17 amino acids. CDR3 protein: CASSLLPSGGRTGELFF. CDR3 DNA: TGCGCCAGCAGCTTGCTCCCTAGCGGGGGCCGAACCGGGGAGCTGTTTTTT.

The CDR3 reads CASSTPSRGNNEQFF. As DNA, the CDR3 is TGTGCCAGCAGCACACCCTCGCGGGGGAACAATGAGCAGTTCTTC. The chain has TRBV7-9 and TRBJ2-1; 7 positions match TRBD2. V shed 5 bases, J shed 5 bases, and the junction held 9 bases outside the gene matches. The germline V gene has CDR1 SEHNR and CDR2 FQNEAQ (reference sequence). The CDR3 is 15 residues long. Based on the CDR3 plus reference TRBV7-9 and TRBJ2-1, the full variable domain is DTGVSQNPRHKITKRGQNVTFRCDPISEHNRLYWYRQTLGQGPEFLTYFQNEAQLEKSRLLSDRFSAERPKGSFSTLEIQRTEQGDSAMYLCASSTPSRGNNEQFFGPGTRLTVL.

The chain joins TRBV21-1 to TRBJ2-5; the table's TRBD2 call for D was not verified on the DNA. TRBV21-1 is labeled a pseudogene. The CDR3 contains 18 residues. Here the CDR3 reads CASSKEGTKRGAEETQYF. CDR3 coding DNA: TGTGCCAGCAGCAAAGAAGGGACTAAGCGGGGGGCCGAGGAGACCCAGTACTTC.

The chain's CDR3 is CAWSTGGQDSPLHF. For the CDR3, the DNA is TGTGCCTGGAGTACAGGGGGCCAGGATTCACCCCTCCACTTT. The chain combines TRBV30 with TRBJ1-6; TRBD1 matches 9 bases. The CDR3 length is 14 residues. Germline V lookup: CDR1 GTSNPN, CDR2 SVGIG (reference sequence). V shed 2 bases, J shed 8 bases, and the junction held 4 bases outside the gene matches.

This sequence joins TRBV7-6 and TRBJ2-1, with a possible D match to TRBD1 (6 bases). Germline V gene sequence: CDR1 SGHVS, CDR2 FNYEAQ. There are 18 residues in the CDR3. V was clipped by 1 base and J by 5 bases, with 21 bases between them. DNA for the CDR3: TGTGCCAGCAGCTTAGGACAGGCCCTAACCGTATTTAACAATGAGCAGTTCTTC. This sequence encodes CASSLGQALTVFNNEQFF.

CDR3: CASRRQGMGYTEAFF. The CDR3 nucleotides read TGTGCCAGCAGGAGACAGGGAATGGGGTACACTGAAGCTTTCTTT. The V gene is TRBV6-1, the J gene TRBJ1-1; TRBD1 matches at 7 bases. The CDR3 totals 15 residues. V gave up 6 bases and J gave up 3 bases; unmatched junction bases: 10. Looked up from germline, CDR1 is MNHNS and CDR2 is SASEGT.

The rearrangement uses TRBV19 and TRBJ1-3; D remains unclear. Trimming removed 7 bases at V and 1 base at J, with 11 bases between. CDR1 and CDR2 (germline): LNHDA, SQIVND (reference sequence). CDR3 length: 14 amino acids. This CDR3 is CASTYTPSGNTIYF. CDR3 nucleotides: TGTGCCAGTACCTATACGCCGTCTGGAAACACCATATATTTT.

The chain joins TRBV6-5 to TRBJ2-1; 9 bases line up with TRBD1. The J segment lost 2 bases and the V segment lost 2 bases, leaving 1 base of the junction unmatched. CDR3 size: 15 residues. CDR1 and CDR2 from the germline V gene are MNHEY and SVGAGI. CDR3 DNA: TGTGCCAGCAGTTACCGGACAGGGGCCTACAATGAGCAGTTCTTC. It encodes CASSYRTGAYNEQFF.

The CDR3 DNA follows: TGTGCCAGCAGCCCGAGACAGGGGGGCTCCTACGAGCAGTACTTC. The encoded protein is CASSPRQGGSYEQYF. This chain links TRBV5-4 with TRBJ2-7; 9 positions agree with TRBD1. This CDR3 spans 15 amino acids. In germline, CDR1 is SGHNT, CDR2 YYREEE (reference sequence). The trim removed 4 bases at V and 0 bases at J, leaving 5 bases unmatched.

The J gene is TRBJ2-1, the V gene TRBV5-6; TRBD2 is a possible D gene (7 bases). V lost 0 bases and J 2 bases, leaving 15 bases between the germline ends. Per germline, CDR1 SGHDT and CDR2 YYEEEE. The CDR3 consists of 17 residues. Written as DNA, the CDR3 is TGTGCCAGCAGCTTGGGGAGTGGGGGGGGGCCCTACAATGAGCAGTTCTTC. It encodes CASSLGSGGGPYNEQFF.

In this sample, this clone turned up a few times. The CDR3 sequence is CASSDSSGGADTQYF. CDR3 in DNA: TGTGCCAGCAGTGACTCGAGCGGGGGGGCAGATACGCAGTATTTT. The V and J genes are TRBV6-4 and TRBJ2-3; 10 bases agree with TRBD2. J gave up 4 bases and V 0 bases, and 1 base lay outside the gene matches. This CDR3 has 15 residues. Germline CDR1 MRHNA, CDR2 SNTAGT.

The chain uses TRBV2 and TRBJ1-6; 7 positions agree with TRBD1. V was clipped by 6 bases and J by 10 bases; unmatched bases: 3. Germline V gene data show CDR1 as SNHLY and CDR2 as FYNNEI. The CDR3 length is 12 residues. Here the CDR3 reads CASRKGASPLHF. DNA for the CDR3: TGTGCCAGCAGGAAGGGGGCCTCACCCCTCCACTTT.

In the case of this clone: Distinct nucleotide sequences in the sample also encode this CDR3. The CDR3 sequence is CASSVGTGGLTEAFF. The CDR3 DNA sequence: TGTGCCAGCAGCGTAGGGACAGGGGGCCTCACTGAAGCTTTCTTT. The V and J genes are TRBV9 and TRBJ1-1; 11 bases align to TRBD1. This CDR3 comprises 15 residues. Germline assignment: CDR1 SGDLS and CDR2 YYNGEE. V shed 0 bases and J 4 bases; nucleotides not matched to a gene: 2.

J is TRBJ1-2 and V is TRBV2, with 9 positions matching TRBD1. The germline V gene encodes CDR1 SNHLY and CDR2 FYNNEI. The CDR3 has 14 amino acids. Trimming removed 6 bases from V and 3 bases from J; junction bases left unmatched: 5. The CDR3 sequence is CASSPGQGYYGYTF. The CDR3 nucleotides read TGTGCCAGCAGCCCGGGACAGGGCTACTATGGCTACACCTTC. Full variable domain (rest looked up from reference TRBV2 and TRBJ1-2): EPEVTQTPSHQVTQMGQEVILRCVPISNHLYFYWYRQILGQKVEFLVSFYNNEISEKSEIFDDQFSVERPDGSNFTLKIRSTKLEDSAMYFCASSPGQGYYGYTFGSGTRLTVV.

The genes are TRBV7-9 and TRBJ2-6; D not resolved. V dropped 2 bases and J dropped 8 bases, with 10 bases sitting between them. CDR1 and CDR2 from the germline V gene are SEHNR and FQNEAQ (reference sequence). CDR3 length: 14 residues. This CDR3 is CASSLTTRTNVLTF. DNA for the CDR3: TGTGCCAGCAGCTTAACGACCAGGACCAACGTCCTGACTTTC.

This clone was observed a few times. This chain uses TRBV6-1 with TRBJ1-5, with 7 bases that match TRBD1. The CDR3 has 15 amino acids. V was pared by 1 base and J by 3 bases, with 3 bases of the junction left unmatched. Germline lookup yields CDR1 MNHNS and CDR2 SASEGT. The CDR3: CASSEGDSYNQPQHF. CDR3 sequence (DNA): TGTGCCAGCAGTGAAGGGGACAGCTACAATCAGCCCCAGCATTTT.

This chain joins TRBV4-2 and TRBJ2-5; 7 bases are shared with TRBD2. The junction had 15 bases not matched to a gene; V was cut back by 0 bases and J by 5 bases. Per germline, CDR1 LGHNA and CDR2 YNFKEQ. The CDR3 covers 18 residues. CDR3 bases: TGTGCCAGCAGCCAAGAACCCCTTAGGGGTCGGGGGGACGAGACCCAGTACTTC. The encoded protein is CASSQEPLRGRGDETQYF.

This chain's CDR3 is CASSESQGQGDGYTF. For the CDR3, the DNA is TGTGCCAGCAGTGAATCCCAGGGACAGGGGGATGGCTACACCTTC. This chain uses TRBV25-1 with TRBJ1-2; 11 nucleotides align to TRBD1. This CDR3 is 15 amino acids long. Germline loops: CDR1 MGHDK, CDR2 SYGVNS. Trimming at V came to 1 base and at J to 6 bases, leaving 4 bases not matched to a gene.

The J gene is TRBJ1-3, the V gene TRBV2, with unresolved D. In germline, CDR1 is SNHLY, CDR2 FYNNEI. Trimming shortened V by 2 bases and J by 1 base, and 12 bases separated the two germline ends. The CDR3 loop spans 16 amino acids. In nucleotides, the CDR3 is TGTGCCAGCAGTGAAATAGCCGATATATCTGGAAACACCATATATTTT. Protein sequence: CASSEIADISGNTIYF. Using reference TRBV2 and TRBJ1-3 for the parts outside the CDR3, the full variable domain is EPEVTQTPSHQVTQMGQEVILRCVPISNHLYFYWYRQILGQKVEFLVSFYNNEISEKSEIFDDQFSVERPDGSNFTLKIRSTKLEDSAMYFCASSEIADISGNTIYFGEGSWLTVV.

V gene TRBV9 combines with J gene TRBJ2-7, with 10 bases fitting TRBD1. The V segment lost 0 bases and the J segment 4 bases; nucleotides outside the gene matches: 7. The CDR3 is 16 residues long. Germline V gene sequence: CDR1 SGDLS, CDR2 YYNGEE. The CDR3 DNA is TGTGCCAGCAGCGTAGGAGCTGGACAGGGGGTTTACGAGCAGTACTTC. Amino acids: CASSVGAGQGVYEQYF.

This chain uses TRBV5-5 with TRBJ1-1; D not resolved. V lost 2 bases and J 2 bases, leaving 10 bases between the germline ends. The CDR3 extends over 14 amino acids. Germline V gene data show CDR1 as SGHKS and CDR2 as YYEKEE (reference sequence). In nucleotides, the CDR3 is TGTGCCAGCAGCTTCACTTCGCAAAACACTGAAGCTTTCTTT. Translation gives CASSFTSQNTEAFF.

This chain connects TRBV5-5 to TRBJ2-5; 8 bases are shared with TRBD2. Germline assignment: CDR1 SGHKS and CDR2 YYEKEE (reference sequence). CDR3 size: 16 residues. V gave up 1 base and J gave up 1 base; unmatched junction bases: 6. For the CDR3, the DNA is TGTGCCAGCAGCTTGCTTAGCGGGACCTCCCAAGAGACCCAGTACTTC. The encoded protein is CASSLLSGTSQETQYF. The full variable domain, its missing parts supplied by reference TRBV5-5 and TRBJ2-5, is DAGVTQSPTHLIKTRGQQVTLRCSPISGHKSVSWYQQVLGQGPQFIFQYYEKEERGRGNFPDRFSARQFPNYSSELNVNALLLGDSALYLCASSLLSGTSQETQYFGPGTRLLVL.

The rearrangement joins TRBV4-1 to TRBJ1-4, with unresolved D. The CDR3 is 16 residues long. The V and J ends lost 1 base and 11 bases respectively, with 20 bases between them. Looked up from germline, CDR1 is MGHRA and CDR2 is YSYEKL. CDR3 nucleotide sequence: TGCGCCAGCAGCCAAGGGTGGGGAGGATCCCCCACCAAACTGTTTTTT. It codes for CASSQGWGGSPTKLFF.